The entry below gives a single TCR beta chain sequence along with its context. This specimen belongs to a study of blood T cell repertoires in COVID-19. In the study's own analysis: By means of reference gene primer amplification, nucleated cell counts were estimated. This table comes from immunoSEQ multiplex PCR, and its TCRdb copy is limited to in-frame clones, with some not included. V and J calls plus clone size are reproduced from that table; the DNA served to infer D and trimming. The sample includes under 250,000 clones, around 86% seen only once; the top ten take 1.6%. Germline-derived CDR1 and CDR2 are LNHDA and SQIVND (reference sequence). V was clipped by 6 bases and J by 8 bases; unmatched bases: 2. The CDR3 is made up of 13 amino acids.

This receptor was obtained from a woman aged 55-69 years who had recovered from COVID-19. The material sequenced was peripheral blood. This chain joins TRBV19 and TRBJ1-4, with 11 bases matching TRBD1. DNA of the CDR3: TGTGCCAGTAGGGACAGGGGGCAGGAAAAACTGTTTTTT. Protein product: CASRDRGQEKLFF.